What follows are 24 T cell receptor beta chains derived from one specimen sequenced in a study of T-cell memory formation after mild COVID-19. TCRdb reprocessed the 5' RACE reads via MiXCR and lists one record per CDR3 protein. In the table there are roughly 350,000 distinct CDR3 sequences, 25% to 30% of which are singletons. The sequencing input was PBMCs or a T cell subset sorted from them (not recorded which). Source of these receptors: an adult woman who had mild COVID-19 (a few samples of this study predate the infection). Cell type and time point are not known.

This clonotype was recorded at least ten times. The chain links TRBV11-2 to TRBJ1-3; D gene uncertain. Germline CDR1 and CDR2: SGHAT and FQNNGV. The CDR3 spans 15 residues. V was trimmed by 1 base and J by 9 bases, leaving 16 bases between them. In nucleotides, the CDR3 is TGTGCCAGCAGCTTAGGTGACACGGTTGTCGGCACCATATATTTT. It codes for CASSLGDTVVGTIYF.

The chain has TRBV13 and TRBJ2-7; a possible D gene is TRBD2 (5 bases). V dropped 5 bases and J dropped 5 bases, with 13 bases sitting between them. This CDR3 region has 13 residues. Per germline, CDR1 PRHDT and CDR2 FYEKMQ (reference sequence). This CDR3 is CASSPTRNNEQYF. The DNA for the CDR3 is TGTGCCAGCAGCCCCACTAGAAACAACGAGCAGTACTTC.

The chain links TRBV6-5 to TRBJ2-7; TRBD2 agrees at 13 bases. The ends lost 5 bases at V and 4 bases at J; junction bases unmatched: 5. CDR1 and CDR2 (germline): MNHEY, SVGAGI. The CDR3 length is 15 residues. Here the CDR3 DNA reads TGTGCCAGCAGTCCGGAGGGACTAGCGGGATACGAGCAGTACTTC. Its protein is CASSPEGLAGYEQYF.

The CDR3 sequence: CASSPSHRDWVQPQHF. The CDR3 coding sequence is TGTGCCAGCAGCCCTTCACACAGGGATTGGGTTCAGCCCCAGCATTTT. This chain connects TRBV7-8 to TRBJ1-5; D possibly corresponds to TRBD1 (6 bases). CDR3 size: 16 residues. V dropped 5 bases and J dropped 6 bases, with 20 bases sitting between them. Germline-derived CDR1 and CDR2 are SGHVS and FQNEAQ.

The chain has TRBV12-3 or TRBV12-4 and TRBJ1-1; D might be TRBD1 (6 bases). The CDR3 extends over 12 amino acids. The V gene lost 7 bases and the J gene lost 8 bases, with 14 bases spanning the gap. CDR3 DNA: TGTGCCAGCACCCTCACGGGGGCAGAAGCTTTCTTT. Its protein is CASTLTGAEAFF.

The chain uses TRBV12-3 or TRBV12-4 and TRBJ2-5, with a possible D match to TRBD2 (5 bases). V was clipped by 3 bases and J by 5 bases, with 13 bases between them. The CDR3 has 14 residues. CDR3 in amino acids: CASSLVGSRETQYF. The DNA of the CDR3 is TGTGCCAGCAGTTTGGTGGGGAGTCGGGAGACCCAGTACTTC.

This clonotype was observed a few times. The CDR3 nucleotides read TGTGCCAGCAGCATACAGGGCGGGGCTGAAGCTTTCTTT. Its translation is CASSIQGGAEAFF. The J gene is TRBJ1-1, the V gene TRBV12-3 or TRBV12-4; perhaps TRBD1 as D (6 bases). V dropped 6 bases and J dropped 6 bases, with 14 bases sitting between them. The length of the CDR3 is 13 residues.

In its sample, this clonotype was seen a few times. This rearrangement joins TRBV20-1 to TRBJ1-2, with D possibly TRBD1 on 5 matching bases. Germline V gene sequence: CDR1 DFQATT, CDR2 SNEGSKA (reference sequence). The length of the CDR3 is 14 residues. The ends were cut back, 6 bases at V and 1 base at J, with 15 bases in the middle. CDR3 protein: CSASWGGINYGYTF. CDR3 DNA sequence: TGCAGTGCCTCTTGGGGGGGGATTAACTATGGCTACACCTTC.

This clonotype was counted a few times. V and J are TRBV12-3 or TRBV12-4 and TRBJ1-5, with D maybe TRBD1 (6 bases). This CDR3 region has 16 residues. Between the trimmed V and J ends, which lost 3 bases and 2 bases, there was a span of 14 bases. For the CDR3, the DNA is TGTGCCAGCAGTTTTAACAGGGCAGGGGGCAATCAGCCCCAGCATTTT. Protein sequence: CASSFNRAGGNQPQHF.

In this sample, this clonotype turned up a few times. This chain links TRBV6-5 with TRBJ2-5, with D possibly TRBD1 on 5 matching bases. The V gene lost 0 bases and the J gene lost 1 base, with 9 bases spanning the gap. Germline V gene data show CDR1 as MNHEY and CDR2 as SVGAGI. CDR3 size: 15 residues. CDR3 residues: CASSYSRQGQETQYF. In DNA form, the CDR3 reads TGTGCCAGCAGTTACTCGCGGCAGGGCCAAGAGACCCAGTACTTC.

J is TRBJ2-1 and V is TRBV14; 11 bases are shared with TRBD2. CDR1 is SGHDN and CDR2 is FVKESK in the germline V gene. This CDR3 spans 17 amino acids. Trimming removed 4 bases from V and 7 bases from J; junction bases left unmatched: 12. The CDR3 protein is CASSRQTTSGSSNEQFF. CDR3 DNA sequence: TGTGCCAGCAGCCGACAGACCACTAGCGGGAGTTCGAATGAGCAGTTCTTC.

This clonotype has more than one count but fewer than ten. The J gene is TRBJ2-1, the V gene TRBV20-1; D ambiguous. Trimming shortened V by 2 bases and J by 8 bases, and 22 bases separated the two germline ends. CDR3 length: 16 residues. Germline V gene data show CDR1 as DFQATT and CDR2 as SNEGSKA (reference sequence). In DNA, the CDR3 is TGCAGTGCTAGAAGGCTACGCACACTGACGAGGCATGAGCAGTTCTTC. Translated: CSARRLRTLTRHEQFF.

The genes are TRBV12-3 or TRBV12-4 and TRBJ2-2; D uncertain. CDR3 length equals 13 residues. The germline V and J ends were trimmed by 5 bases and 6 bases, with 10 bases remaining between them. CDR3 residues: CASSVYEPGELFF. CDR3 DNA sequence: TGTGCCAGCAGTGTATATGAGCCCGGGGAGCTGTTTTTT.

The chain uses TRBV24-1 and TRBJ1-1; maybe TRBD1 (5 bases). Germline lookup yields CDR1 KGHDR and CDR2 SFDVKD. Trimming stripped 3 bases from V and 7 bases from J, with 11 bases between. The CDR3 is 13 amino acids. The CDR3 loop reads CATSDRGAFEAFF. CDR3 in DNA: TGTGCCACCAGTGATCGAGGGGCGTTTGAAGCTTTCTTT.

CDR3 coding DNA: TGTGCCAGCAGTGTAGGGAGGCCCATGAACACTGAAGCTTTCTTT. Amino acid sequence: CASSVGRPMNTEAFF. The chain has TRBV6-5 and TRBJ1-1; D is unresolved. The CDR3 consists of 15 residues. Germline CDR1 MNHEY, CDR2 SVGAGI. V dropped 5 bases and J dropped 0 bases, with 13 bases sitting between them.

This clonotype was observed a few times. The CDR3 protein is CASSQVVNTEAFF. The CDR3 coding sequence is TGTGCCAGCAGCCAAGTGGTGAACACTGAAGCTTTCTTT. This chain links TRBV3-1 with TRBJ1-1; D is unresolved. Trimming cost V 1 base and J 0 bases, with 3 bases left between them. CDR3 size: 13 residues. CDR1 and CDR2 (germline): LGHDT, YNNKEL (reference sequence).

The chain recombines TRBV20-1 with TRBJ2-7, with D possibly matching TRBD2 (8 bases). Germline V gives CDR1 DFQATT, CDR2 SNEGSKA (reference sequence). The CDR3 spans 17 residues. V gave up 0 bases and J gave up 2 bases, with 20 bases separating them. The CDR3 spells CSARDPDRTSLPYEQYF. CDR3 sequence (DNA): TGCAGTGCTAGAGATCCGGACAGGACTAGCCTACCCTACGAGCAGTACTTC.

This clonotype came up once. The chain has TRBV6-2 or TRBV6-3 and TRBJ2-1; the match to TRBD2 covers 13 bases. Germline V gene data show CDR1 as MNHEY and CDR2 as SVGEGT. This CDR3 comprises 21 residues. V lost 4 bases and J lost 8; bases outside the gene matches: 23. CDR3 nucleotide sequence: TGTGCCAGCAGTTCACCGGGACTAGCGGGATTTCTAGGGCTTTCCGACTATGAGCAGTTCTTC. Translated: CASSSPGLAGFLGLSDYEQFF.

This clonotype was detected a few times. The rearrangement joins TRBV7-9 to TRBJ1-6, with D possibly being TRBD1 (6 bases). Germline V gene sequence: CDR1 SEHNR, CDR2 FQNEAQ (reference sequence). Between the trimmed V and J ends, which lost 5 bases and 6 bases, there was a span of 11 bases. The CDR3 loop spans 14 amino acids. The CDR3 region is CASSPGHPNSPLHF. The CDR3 nucleotides are TGTGCCAGCAGCCCGGGACACCCTAATTCACCCCTCCACTTT. Together with reference TRBV7-9 and TRBJ1-6, the CDR3 gives the full variable domain: DTGVSQNPRHKITKRGQNVTFRCDPISEHNRLYWYRQTLGQGPEFLTYFQNEAQLEKSRLLSDRFSAERPKGSFSTLEIQRTEQGDSAMYLCASSPGHPNSPLHFGNGTRLTVT.

The J gene is TRBJ1-2, the V gene TRBV20-1; D not certain. Per germline, CDR1 DFQATT and CDR2 SNEGSKA (reference sequence). The CDR3 length is 14 residues. The V end lost 4 bases, the J end lost 0 bases, and 12 bases lay between the germline ends. CDR3 protein: CSAISRGANYGYTF. CDR3 bases: TGCAGTGCTATATCGCGGGGAGCTAACTATGGCTACACCTTC.

The rearrangement uses TRBV4-2 and TRBJ2-1; 7 bases align to TRBD2. Losses at the gene ends were 0 bases for V and 4 bases for J; bases not matched to a gene: 3. CDR1 is LGHNA and CDR2 is YNFKEQ in the germline V gene. The CDR3 is made up of 15 amino acids. Here the CDR3 reads CASSQDGTTYNEQFF. The DNA of the CDR3 is TGTGCCAGCAGCCAAGATGGGACTACTTACAATGAGCAGTTCTTC.

The chain has TRBV20-1 and TRBJ2-7; D tentatively reads TRBD1 or TRBD2 (5 bases each). Deletions cut 4 bases from V and 3 bases from J, with 16 bases between. CDR1 and CDR2 from the germline V gene are DFQATT and SNEGSKA (reference sequence). The CDR3 loop spans 14 amino acids. The CDR3 coding sequence is TGCAGTGCTACAACCGGGACGTCGAACTACGAGCAGTACTTC. Protein product: CSATTGTSNYEQYF.

This clonotype was picked up a small number of times. The CDR3 spells CASSLHLAGQETQYF. The CDR3 bases are TGCGCCAGCAGCTTGCACTTAGCGGGACAAGAGACCCAGTACTTC. The chain recombines TRBV5-1 with TRBJ2-5; 8 positions agree with TRBD2. The V gene's germline CDR1 is SGHRS and CDR2 YFSETQ. The J segment lost 2 bases and the V segment lost 1 base, leaving 4 bases of the junction unmatched. The CDR3 totals 15 residues.

The chain links TRBV7-2 to TRBJ2-2; D is possibly TRBD1 or TRBD2 (6 bases each). The germline V gene has CDR1 SGHTA and CDR2 FQGNSA. Trimming took 5 bases from V and 6 from J, leaving 13 bases between them. The CDR3 loop spans 14 amino acids. The CDR3 bases are TGTGCCAGCAGCCTTCGGGGGCCCCCCGGGGAGCTGTTTTTT. It codes for CASSLRGPPGELFF.